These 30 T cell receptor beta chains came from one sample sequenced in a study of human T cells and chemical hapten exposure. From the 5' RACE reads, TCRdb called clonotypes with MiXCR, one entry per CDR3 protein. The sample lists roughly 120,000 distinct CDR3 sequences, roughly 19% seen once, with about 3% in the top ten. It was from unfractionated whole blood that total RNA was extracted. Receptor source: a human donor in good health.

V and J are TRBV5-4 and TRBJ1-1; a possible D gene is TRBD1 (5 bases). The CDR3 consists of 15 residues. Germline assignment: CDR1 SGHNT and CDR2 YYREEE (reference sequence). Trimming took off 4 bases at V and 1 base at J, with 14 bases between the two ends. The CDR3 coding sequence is TGTGCCAGCAGCCTATCCGGGACCTCGAACACTGAAGCTTTCTTT. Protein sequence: CASSLSGTSNTEAFF.

CDR3 residues: CASSVDSSGGGEQYF. The CDR3, as DNA: TGTGCCAGCAGCGTAGACTCCTCAGGGGGTGGCGAGCAGTACTTC. This rearrangement joins TRBV9 to TRBJ2-7; 7 nucleotides agree with TRBD1. The germline CDR1 and CDR2 sequences are SGDLS and YYNGEE. Trimming cost V 0 bases and J 6 bases; bases outside gene matches: 9. The CDR3 length is 15 residues.

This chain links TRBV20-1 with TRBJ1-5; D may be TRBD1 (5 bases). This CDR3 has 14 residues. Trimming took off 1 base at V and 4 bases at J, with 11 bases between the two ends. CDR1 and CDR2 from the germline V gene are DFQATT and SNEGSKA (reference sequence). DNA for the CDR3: TGCAGTGCTAGAGTTGCTCGGGGGAATCAGCCCCAGCATTTT. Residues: CSARVARGNQPQHF.

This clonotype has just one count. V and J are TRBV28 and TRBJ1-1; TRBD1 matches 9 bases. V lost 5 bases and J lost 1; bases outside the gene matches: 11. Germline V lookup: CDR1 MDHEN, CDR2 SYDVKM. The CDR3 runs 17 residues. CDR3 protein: CASSPVGQGGRNTEAFF. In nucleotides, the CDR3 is TGTGCCAGCAGTCCCGTGGGACAGGGTGGAAGGAACACTGAAGCTTTCTTT.

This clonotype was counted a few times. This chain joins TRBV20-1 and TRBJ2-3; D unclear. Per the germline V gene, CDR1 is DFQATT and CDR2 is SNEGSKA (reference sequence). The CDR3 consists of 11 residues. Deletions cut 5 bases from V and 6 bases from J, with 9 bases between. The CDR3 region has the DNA TGCAGTGCTGGTCCCAGGGATACGCAGTATTTT. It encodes CSAGPRDTQYF.

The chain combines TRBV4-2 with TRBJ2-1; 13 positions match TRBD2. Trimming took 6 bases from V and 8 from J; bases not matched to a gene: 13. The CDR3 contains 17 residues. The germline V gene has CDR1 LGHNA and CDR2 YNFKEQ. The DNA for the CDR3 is TGTGCCAGCAGTTATACCGGGACTAGCGGGAAAGCGTATGAGCAGTTCTTC. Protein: CASSYTGTSGKAYEQFF.

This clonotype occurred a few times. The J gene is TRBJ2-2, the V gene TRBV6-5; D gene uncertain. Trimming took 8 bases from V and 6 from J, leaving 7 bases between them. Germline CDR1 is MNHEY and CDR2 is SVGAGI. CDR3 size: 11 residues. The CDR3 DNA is TGTGCCAGCTCCGGGTCCGGGGAGCTGTTTTTT. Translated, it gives CASSGSGELFF.

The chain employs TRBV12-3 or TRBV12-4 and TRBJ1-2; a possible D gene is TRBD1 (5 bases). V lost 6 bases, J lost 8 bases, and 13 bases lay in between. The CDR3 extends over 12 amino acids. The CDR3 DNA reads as TGTGCCAGCAGCCTAATATGGGGCGGCTACACCTTC. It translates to CASSLIWGGYTF.

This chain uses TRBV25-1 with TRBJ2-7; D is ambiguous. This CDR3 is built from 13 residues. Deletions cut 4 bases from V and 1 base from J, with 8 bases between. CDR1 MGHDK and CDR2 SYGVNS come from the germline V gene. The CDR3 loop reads CASSGKVSYEQYF. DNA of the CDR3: TGTGCCAGCAGTGGGAAGGTTTCCTACGAGCAGTACTTC.

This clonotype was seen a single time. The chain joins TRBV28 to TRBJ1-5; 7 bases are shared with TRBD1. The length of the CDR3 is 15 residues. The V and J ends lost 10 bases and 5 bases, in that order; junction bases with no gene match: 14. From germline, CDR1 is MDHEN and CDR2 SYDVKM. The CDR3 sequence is CAILPGTENYQPQHF. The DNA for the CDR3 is TGTGCCATATTACCTGGGACAGAGAATTATCAGCCCCAGCATTTT.

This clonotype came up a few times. CDR3 protein: CASKTFNYGYTF. CDR3 in DNA: TGTGCCAGCAAGACATTTAACTATGGCTACACCTTC. The chain is built from TRBV28 and TRBJ1-2, with D uncertain. Between the trimmed V and J ends, which lost 7 bases and 1 base, there was a span of 7 bases. CDR3 size: 12 residues. The germline gives CDR1 MDHEN, CDR2 SYDVKM.

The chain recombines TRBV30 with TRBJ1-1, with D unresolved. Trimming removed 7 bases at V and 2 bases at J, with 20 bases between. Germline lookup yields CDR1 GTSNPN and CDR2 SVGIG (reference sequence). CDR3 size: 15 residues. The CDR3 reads CASDPHRAINTEAFF. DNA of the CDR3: TGTGCCTCGGACCCCCACAGAGCGATTAACACTGAAGCTTTCTTT.

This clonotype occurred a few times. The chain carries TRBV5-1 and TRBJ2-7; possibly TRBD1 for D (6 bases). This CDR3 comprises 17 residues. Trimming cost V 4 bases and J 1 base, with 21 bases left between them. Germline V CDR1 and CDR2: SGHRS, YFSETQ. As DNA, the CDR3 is TGCGCCAGCAGCAAAAGACCCCGGGACATTGAGTCCTACGAGCAGTACTTC. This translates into CASSKRPRDIESYEQYF.

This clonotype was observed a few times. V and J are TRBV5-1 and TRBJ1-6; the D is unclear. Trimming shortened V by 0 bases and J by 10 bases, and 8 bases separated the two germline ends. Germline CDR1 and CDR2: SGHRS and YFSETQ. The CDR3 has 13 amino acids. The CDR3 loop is CASSLVGRSPLHF. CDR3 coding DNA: TGCGCCAGCAGCTTGGTGGGGAGGTCACCCCTCCACTTT.

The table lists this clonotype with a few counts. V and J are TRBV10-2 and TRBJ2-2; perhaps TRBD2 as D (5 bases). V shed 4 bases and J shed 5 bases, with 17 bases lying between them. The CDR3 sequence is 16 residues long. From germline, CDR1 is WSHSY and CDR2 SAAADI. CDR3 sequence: CASSVPEGEWTGELFF. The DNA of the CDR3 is TGCGCCAGCAGTGTACCTGAGGGCGAGTGGACCGGGGAGCTGTTTTTT.

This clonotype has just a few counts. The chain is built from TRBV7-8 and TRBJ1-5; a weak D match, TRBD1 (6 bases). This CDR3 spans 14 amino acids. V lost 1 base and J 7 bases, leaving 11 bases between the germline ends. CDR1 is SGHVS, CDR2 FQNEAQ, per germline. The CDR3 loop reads CASSLDRDWQPQHF. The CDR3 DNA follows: TGTGCCAGCAGCTTAGACAGGGATTGGCAGCCCCAGCATTTT.

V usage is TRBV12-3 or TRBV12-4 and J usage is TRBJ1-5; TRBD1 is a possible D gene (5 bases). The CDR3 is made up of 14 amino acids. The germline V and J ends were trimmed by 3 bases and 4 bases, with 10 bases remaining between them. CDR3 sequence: CASSFGTTNQPQHF. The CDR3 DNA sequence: TGTGCCAGCAGTTTCGGGACTACAAATCAGCCCCAGCATTTT.

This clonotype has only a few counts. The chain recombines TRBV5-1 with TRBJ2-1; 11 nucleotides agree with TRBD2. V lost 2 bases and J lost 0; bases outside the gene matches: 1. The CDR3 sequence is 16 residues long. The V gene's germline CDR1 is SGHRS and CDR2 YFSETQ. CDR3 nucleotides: TGCGCCAGCAGCTTTACTAGCGGGAGCTCCTACAATGAGCAGTTCTTC. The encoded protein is CASSFTSGSSYNEQFF.

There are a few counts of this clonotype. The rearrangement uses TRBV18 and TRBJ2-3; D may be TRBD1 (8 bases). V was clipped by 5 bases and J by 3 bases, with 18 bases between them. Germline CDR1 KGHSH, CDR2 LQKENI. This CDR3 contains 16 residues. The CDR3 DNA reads TGTGCCAGCTCATCAAGGACAGGGAGGGGAACAGATACGCAGTATTTT. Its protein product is CASSSRTGRGTDTQYF.

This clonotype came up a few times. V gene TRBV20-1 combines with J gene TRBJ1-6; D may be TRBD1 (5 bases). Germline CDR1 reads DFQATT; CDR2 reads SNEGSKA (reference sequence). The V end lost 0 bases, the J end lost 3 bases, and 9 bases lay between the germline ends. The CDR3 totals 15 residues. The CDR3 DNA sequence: TGCAGTGCTAGAGATATGACAGTCTATAATTCACCCCTCCACTTT. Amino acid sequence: CSARDMTVYNSPLHF.

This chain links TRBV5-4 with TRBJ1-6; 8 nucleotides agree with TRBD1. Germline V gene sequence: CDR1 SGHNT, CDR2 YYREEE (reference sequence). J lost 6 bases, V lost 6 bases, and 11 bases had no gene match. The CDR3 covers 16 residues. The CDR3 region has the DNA TGTGCCAGCACCCGTGCCCTACAGGGGGTTAATTCACCCCTCCACTTT. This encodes CASTRALQGVNSPLHF.

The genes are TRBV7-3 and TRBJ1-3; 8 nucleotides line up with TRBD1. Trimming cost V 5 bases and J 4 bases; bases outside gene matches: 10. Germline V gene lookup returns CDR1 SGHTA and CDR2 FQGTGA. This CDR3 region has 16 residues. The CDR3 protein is CASSAYQGAAGNTIYF. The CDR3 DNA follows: TGTGCCAGCAGCGCCTACCAGGGGGCTGCAGGAAACACCATATATTTT.

The CDR3 sequence: CSVAQWDSLTDTQYF. DNA of the CDR3: TGCAGCGTTGCGCAGTGGGACAGCCTCACAGATACGCAGTATTTT. V and J are TRBV29-1 and TRBJ2-3; TRBD1 aligns across 7 bases. The CDR3 spans 15 residues. The trim removed 4 bases at V and 2 bases at J, leaving 9 bases unmatched. Germline V gives CDR1 SQVTM, CDR2 ANQGSEA.

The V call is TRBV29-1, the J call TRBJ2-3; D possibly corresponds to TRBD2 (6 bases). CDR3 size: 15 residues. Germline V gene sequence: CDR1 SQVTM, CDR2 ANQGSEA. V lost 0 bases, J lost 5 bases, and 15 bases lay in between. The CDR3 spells CSVEDLMEGKDTQYF. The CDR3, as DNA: TGCAGCGTTGAAGATCTGATGGAGGGGAAAGATACGCAGTATTTT.

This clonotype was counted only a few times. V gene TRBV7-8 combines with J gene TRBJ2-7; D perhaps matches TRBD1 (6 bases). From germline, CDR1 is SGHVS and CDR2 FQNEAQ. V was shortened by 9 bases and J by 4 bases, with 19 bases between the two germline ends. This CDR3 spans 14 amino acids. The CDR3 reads CASDRSPPGYEQYF. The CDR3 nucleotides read TGTGCCAGTGACAGGTCTCCTCCCGGTTACGAGCAGTACTTC.

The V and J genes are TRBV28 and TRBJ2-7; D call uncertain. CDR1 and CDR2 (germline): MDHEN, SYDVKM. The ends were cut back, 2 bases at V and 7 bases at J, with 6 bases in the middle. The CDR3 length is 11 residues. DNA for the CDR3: TGTGCCAGCAGTTTAAGCCGGGAGCAGTACTTC. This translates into CASSLSREQYF.

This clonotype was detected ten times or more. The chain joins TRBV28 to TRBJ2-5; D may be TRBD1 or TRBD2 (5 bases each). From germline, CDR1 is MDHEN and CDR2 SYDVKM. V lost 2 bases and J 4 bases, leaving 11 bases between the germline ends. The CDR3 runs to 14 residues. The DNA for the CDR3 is TGTGCCAGCAGTTTAATAGCAGGGAGAGAGACCCAGTACTTC. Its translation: CASSLIAGRETQYF.

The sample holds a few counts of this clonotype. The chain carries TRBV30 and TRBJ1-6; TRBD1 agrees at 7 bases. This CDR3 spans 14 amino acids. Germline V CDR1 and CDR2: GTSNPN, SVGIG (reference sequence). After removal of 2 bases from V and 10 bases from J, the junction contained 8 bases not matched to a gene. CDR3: CAWSKDRVLSPLHF. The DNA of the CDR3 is TGTGCCTGGAGTAAAGACAGGGTACTCTCACCCCTCCACTTT.

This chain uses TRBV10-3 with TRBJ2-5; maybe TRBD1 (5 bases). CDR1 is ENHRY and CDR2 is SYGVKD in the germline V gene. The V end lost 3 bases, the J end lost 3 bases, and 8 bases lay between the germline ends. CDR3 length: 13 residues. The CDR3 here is CAISDDRKETQYF. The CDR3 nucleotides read TGTGCCATCAGTGACGACAGAAAAGAGACCCAGTACTTC.

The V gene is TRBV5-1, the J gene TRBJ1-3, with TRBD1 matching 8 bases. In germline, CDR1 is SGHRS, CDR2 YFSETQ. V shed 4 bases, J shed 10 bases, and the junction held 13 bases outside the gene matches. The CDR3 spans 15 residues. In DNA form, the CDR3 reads TGCGCCAGCAGCACCCTGGGACAGGCGGCTGGTACCATATATTTT. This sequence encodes CASSTLGQAAGTIYF.